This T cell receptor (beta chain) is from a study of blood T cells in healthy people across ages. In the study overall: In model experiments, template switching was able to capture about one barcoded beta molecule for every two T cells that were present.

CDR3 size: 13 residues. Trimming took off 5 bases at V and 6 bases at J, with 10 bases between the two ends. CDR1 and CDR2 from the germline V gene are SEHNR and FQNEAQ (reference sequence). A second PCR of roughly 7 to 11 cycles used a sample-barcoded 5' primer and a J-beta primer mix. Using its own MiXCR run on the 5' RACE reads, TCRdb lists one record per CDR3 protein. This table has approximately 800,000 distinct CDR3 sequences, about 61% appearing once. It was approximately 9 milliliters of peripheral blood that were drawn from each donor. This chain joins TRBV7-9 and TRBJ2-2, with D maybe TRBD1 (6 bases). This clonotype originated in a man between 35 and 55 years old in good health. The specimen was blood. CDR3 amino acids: CASSPQGSGELFF. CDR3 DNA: TGTGCCAGCAGCCCACAGGGATCCGGGGAGCTGTTTTTT.